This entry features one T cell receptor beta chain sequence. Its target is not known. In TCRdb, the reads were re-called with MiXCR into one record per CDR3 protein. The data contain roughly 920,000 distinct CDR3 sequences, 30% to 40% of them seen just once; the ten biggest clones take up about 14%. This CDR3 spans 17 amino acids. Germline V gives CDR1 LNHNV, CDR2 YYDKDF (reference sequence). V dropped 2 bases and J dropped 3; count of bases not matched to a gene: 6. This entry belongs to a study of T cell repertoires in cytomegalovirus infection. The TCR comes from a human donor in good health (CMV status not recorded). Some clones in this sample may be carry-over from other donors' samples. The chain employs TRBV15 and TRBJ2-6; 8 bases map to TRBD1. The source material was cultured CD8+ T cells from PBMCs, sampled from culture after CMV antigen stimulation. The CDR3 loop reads CATSRRPGGGGANVLTF. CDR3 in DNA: TGTGCCACCAGCAGACGACCAGGGGGCGGTGGGGCCAACGTCCTGACTTTC.